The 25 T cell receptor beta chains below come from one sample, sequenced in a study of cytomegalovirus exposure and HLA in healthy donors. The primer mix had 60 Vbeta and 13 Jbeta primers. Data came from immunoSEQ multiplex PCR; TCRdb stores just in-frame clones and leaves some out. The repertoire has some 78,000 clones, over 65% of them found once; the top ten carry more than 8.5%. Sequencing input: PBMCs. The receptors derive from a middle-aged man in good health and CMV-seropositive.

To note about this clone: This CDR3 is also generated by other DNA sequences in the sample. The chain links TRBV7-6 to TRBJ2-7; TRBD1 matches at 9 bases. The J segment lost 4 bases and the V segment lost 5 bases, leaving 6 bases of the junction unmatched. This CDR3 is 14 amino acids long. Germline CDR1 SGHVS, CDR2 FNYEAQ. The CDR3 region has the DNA TGTGCCAGCAGCGCCTCCGGGACAGGGTACGAGCAGTACTTC. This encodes CASSASGTGYEQYF.

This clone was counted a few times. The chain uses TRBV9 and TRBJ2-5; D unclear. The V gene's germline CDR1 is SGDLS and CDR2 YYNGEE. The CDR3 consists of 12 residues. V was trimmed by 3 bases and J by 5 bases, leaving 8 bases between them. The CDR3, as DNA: TGTGCCAGCAGCGCCCTGGAGGAGACCCAGTACTTC. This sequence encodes CASSALEETQYF.

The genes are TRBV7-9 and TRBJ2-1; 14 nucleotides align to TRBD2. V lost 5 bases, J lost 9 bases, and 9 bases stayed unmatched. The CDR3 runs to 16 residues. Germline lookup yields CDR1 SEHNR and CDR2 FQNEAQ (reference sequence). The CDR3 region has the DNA TGTGCCAGCAGCATCTGGACTAGCGGGAGGTTCGGTGAGCAGTTCTTC. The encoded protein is CASSIWTSGRFGEQFF.

The CDR3 DNA follows: TGCGCCAGCAGCCAAGGGACAGGGGGGGGCACTGAAGCTTTCTTT. It specifies CASSQGTGGGTEAFF. This chain joins TRBV5-1 and TRBJ1-1, with 11 bases identical to TRBD1. This CDR3 contains 15 residues. J was trimmed by 4 bases and V by 4 bases; bases with no gene match: 6. The germline V gene encodes CDR1 SGHRS and CDR2 YFSETQ.

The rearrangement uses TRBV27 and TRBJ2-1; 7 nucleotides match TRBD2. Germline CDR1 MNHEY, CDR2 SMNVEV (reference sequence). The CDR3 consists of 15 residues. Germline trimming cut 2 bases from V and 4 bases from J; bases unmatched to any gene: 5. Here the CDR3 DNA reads TGTGCCAGCAGTTTAGGCAACGGGGGGTACAATGAGCAGTTCTTC. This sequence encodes CASSLGNGGYNEQFF.

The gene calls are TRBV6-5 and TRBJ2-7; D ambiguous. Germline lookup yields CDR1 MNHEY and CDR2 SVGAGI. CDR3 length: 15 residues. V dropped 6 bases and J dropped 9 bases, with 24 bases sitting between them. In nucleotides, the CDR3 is TGTGCCAGCAGATTATCTCCTAGGTCCCTACGAGGGCAGTACTTC. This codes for CASRLSPRSLRGQYF.

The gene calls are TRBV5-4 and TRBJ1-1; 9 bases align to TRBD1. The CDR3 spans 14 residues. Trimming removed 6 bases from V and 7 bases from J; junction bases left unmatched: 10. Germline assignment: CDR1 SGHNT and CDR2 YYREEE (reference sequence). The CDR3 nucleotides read TGTGCCAGCACCCACCGGGACAGGGAGGGTGAAGCTTTCTTT. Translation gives CASTHRDREGEAFF. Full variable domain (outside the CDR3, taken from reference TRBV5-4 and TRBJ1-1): ETGVTQSPTHLIKTRGQQVTLRCSSQSGHNTVSWYQQALGQGPQFIFQYYREEENGRGNFPPRFSGLQFPNYSSELNVNALELDDSALYLCASTHRDREGEAFFGQGTRLTVV.

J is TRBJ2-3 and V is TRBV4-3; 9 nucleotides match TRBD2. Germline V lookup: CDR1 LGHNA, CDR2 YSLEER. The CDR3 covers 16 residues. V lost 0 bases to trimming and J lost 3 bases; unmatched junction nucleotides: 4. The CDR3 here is CASSQESSGITDTQYF. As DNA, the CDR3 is TGCGCCAGCAGCCAAGAATCTAGCGGGATAACAGATACGCAGTATTTT.

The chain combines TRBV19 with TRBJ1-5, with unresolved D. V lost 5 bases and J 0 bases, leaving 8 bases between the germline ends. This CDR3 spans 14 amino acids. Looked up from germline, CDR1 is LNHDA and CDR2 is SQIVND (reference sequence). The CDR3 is CASSPFSSNQPQHF. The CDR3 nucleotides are TGTGCCAGTAGTCCCTTCTCTAGCAATCAGCCCCAGCATTTT.

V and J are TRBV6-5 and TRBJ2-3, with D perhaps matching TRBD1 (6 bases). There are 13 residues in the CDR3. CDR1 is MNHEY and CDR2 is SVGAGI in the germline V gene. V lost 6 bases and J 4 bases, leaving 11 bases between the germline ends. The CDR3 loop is CASSGNRADTQYF. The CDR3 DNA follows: TGTGCCAGCAGCGGGAACAGGGCAGATACGCAGTATTTT.

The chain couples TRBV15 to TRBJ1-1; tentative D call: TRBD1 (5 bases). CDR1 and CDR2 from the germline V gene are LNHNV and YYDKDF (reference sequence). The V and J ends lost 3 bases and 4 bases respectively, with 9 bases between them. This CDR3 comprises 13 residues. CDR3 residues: CATSRGQGTEAFF. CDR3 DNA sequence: TGTGCCACCAGCAGGGGGCAGGGCACTGAAGCTTTCTTT.

The CDR3 DNA sequence: TGTGCTAGTGGTACCGGACAGGGCGGGGAGACCCAGTACTTC. This encodes CASGTGQGGETQYF. The chain carries TRBV12-5 and TRBJ2-5; 8 bases match TRBD1. The CDR3 has 14 residues. The V segment lost 5 bases and the J segment 5 bases; nucleotides outside the gene matches: 7. Germline CDR1 LGHNT, CDR2 FRNRAP.

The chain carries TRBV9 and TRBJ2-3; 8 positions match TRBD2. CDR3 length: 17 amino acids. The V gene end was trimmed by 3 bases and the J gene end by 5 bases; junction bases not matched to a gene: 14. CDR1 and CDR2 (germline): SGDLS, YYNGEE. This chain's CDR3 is CASSDPRTGGRKDTQYF. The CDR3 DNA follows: TGTGCCAGCAGCGACCCTCGAACGGGAGGGAGGAAAGATACGCAGTATTTT.

The DNA of the CDR3 is TGTGCCAGCAGCCTAGCGGGGTCTAGCACAGATACGCAGTATTTT. This encodes CASSLAGSSTDTQYF. This chain connects TRBV5-4 to TRBJ2-3; 9 bases match TRBD2. This CDR3 is 15 amino acids long. Per the germline V gene, CDR1 is SGHNT and CDR2 is YYREEE (reference sequence). V gave up 4 bases and J gave up 0 bases; unmatched junction bases: 3. The entire variable domain, with the rest obtained from reference TRBV5-4 and TRBJ2-3, is as follows: ETGVTQSPTHLIKTRGQQVTLRCSSQSGHNTVSWYQQALGQGPQFIFQYYREEENGRGNFPPRFSGLQFPNYSSELNVNALELDDSALYLCASSLAGSSTDTQYFGPGTRLTVL.

The CDR3 spells CASSLAHLQETQYF. As DNA, the CDR3 is TGTGCCAGCAGCTTAGCACATTTACAAGAGACCCAGTACTTC. V and J are TRBV7-9 and TRBJ2-5, with D unresolved. Germline V gene lookup returns CDR1 SEHNR and CDR2 FQNEAQ (reference sequence). The V gene lost 0 bases and the J gene lost 2 bases, with 7 bases spanning the gap. The CDR3 length is 14 residues. Full variable domain (rest looked up from reference TRBV7-9 and TRBJ2-5): DTGVSQNPRHKITKRGQNVTFRCDPISEHNRLYWYRQTLGQGPEFLTYFQNEAQLEKSRLLSDRFSAERPKGSFSTLEIQRTEQGDSAMYLCASSLAHLQETQYFGPGTRLLVL.

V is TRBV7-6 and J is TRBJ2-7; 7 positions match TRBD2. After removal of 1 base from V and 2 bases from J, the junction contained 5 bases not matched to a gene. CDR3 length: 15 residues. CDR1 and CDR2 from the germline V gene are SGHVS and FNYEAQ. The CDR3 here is CASSLVAGVPYEQYF. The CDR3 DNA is TGTGCCAGCAGCTTAGTGGCGGGGGTACCCTACGAGCAGTACTTC.

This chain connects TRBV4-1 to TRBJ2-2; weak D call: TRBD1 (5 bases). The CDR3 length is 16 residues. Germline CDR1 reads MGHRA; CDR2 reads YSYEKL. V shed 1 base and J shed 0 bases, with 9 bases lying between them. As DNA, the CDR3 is TGCGCCAGCAGCCAAGTCCCCAGGGCGAACACCGGGGAGCTGTTTTTT. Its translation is CASSQVPRANTGELFF.

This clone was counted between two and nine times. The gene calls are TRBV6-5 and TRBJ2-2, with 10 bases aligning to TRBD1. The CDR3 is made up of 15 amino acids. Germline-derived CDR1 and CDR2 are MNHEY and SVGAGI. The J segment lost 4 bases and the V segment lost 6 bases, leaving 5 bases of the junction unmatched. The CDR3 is CASSAGTGATGELFF. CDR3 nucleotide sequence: TGTGCCAGCAGCGCCGGGACAGGGGCCACCGGGGAGCTGTTTTTT.

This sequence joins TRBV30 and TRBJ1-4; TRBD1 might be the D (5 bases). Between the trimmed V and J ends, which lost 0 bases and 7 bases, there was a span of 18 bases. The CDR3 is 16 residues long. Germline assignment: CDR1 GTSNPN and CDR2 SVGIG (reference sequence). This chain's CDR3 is CAWSVPWGGKGEKLFF. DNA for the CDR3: TGTGCCTGGAGTGTACCGTGGGGGGGAAAGGGTGAAAAACTGTTTTTT.

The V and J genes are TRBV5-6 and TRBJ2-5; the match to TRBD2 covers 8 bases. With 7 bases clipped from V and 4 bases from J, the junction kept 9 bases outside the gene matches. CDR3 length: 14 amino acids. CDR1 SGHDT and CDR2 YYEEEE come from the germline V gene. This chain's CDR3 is CASHRPGGGETQYF. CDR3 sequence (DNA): TGTGCCAGCCACCGACCGGGGGGGGGAGAGACCCAGTACTTC.

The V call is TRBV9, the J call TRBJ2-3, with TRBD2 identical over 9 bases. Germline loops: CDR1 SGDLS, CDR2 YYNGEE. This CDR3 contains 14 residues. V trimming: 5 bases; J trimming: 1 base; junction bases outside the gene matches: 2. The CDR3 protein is CASSSSGGTDTQYF. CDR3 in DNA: TGTGCCAGCAGTTCTAGCGGGGGCACAGATACGCAGTATTTT.

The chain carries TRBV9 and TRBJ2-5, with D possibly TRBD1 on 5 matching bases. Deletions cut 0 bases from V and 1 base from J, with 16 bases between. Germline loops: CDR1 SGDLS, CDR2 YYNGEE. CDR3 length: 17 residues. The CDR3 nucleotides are TGTGCCAGCAGCGTAGGGGCAGGGCAAGGAACCCAAGAGACCCAGTACTTC. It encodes CASSVGAGQGTQETQYF.

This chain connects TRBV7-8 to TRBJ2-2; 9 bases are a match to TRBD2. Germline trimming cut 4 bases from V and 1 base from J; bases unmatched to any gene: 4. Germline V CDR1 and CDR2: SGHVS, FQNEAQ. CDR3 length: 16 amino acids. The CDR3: CASSSSGRKNTGELFF. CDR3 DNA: TGTGCCAGCAGCTCCAGCGGGAGGAAGAACACCGGGGAGCTGTTTTTT.

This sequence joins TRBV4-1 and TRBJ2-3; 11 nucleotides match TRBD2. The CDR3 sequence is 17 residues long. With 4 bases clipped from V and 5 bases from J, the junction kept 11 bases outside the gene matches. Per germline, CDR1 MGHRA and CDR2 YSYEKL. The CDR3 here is CASSPPLTSGEVDTQYF. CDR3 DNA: TGCGCCAGCAGCCCTCCGCTGACTAGCGGGGAGGTAGATACGCAGTATTTT.

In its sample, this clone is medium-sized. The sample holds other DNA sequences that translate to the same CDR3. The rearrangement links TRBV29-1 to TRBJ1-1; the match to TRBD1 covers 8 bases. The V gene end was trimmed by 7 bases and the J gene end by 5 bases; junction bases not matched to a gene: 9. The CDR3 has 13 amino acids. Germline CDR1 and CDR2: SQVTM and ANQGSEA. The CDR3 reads CSGTGTGGTEAFF. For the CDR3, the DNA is TGCAGCGGCACCGGGACAGGAGGGACTGAAGCTTTCTTT.